Detailed here is one T cell receptor beta chain. Authors' processing steps: Reference gene primer amplification gave nucleated cell count estimates. Here immunoSEQ multiplex PCR was the method, and the copy in TCRdb shows in-frame clones only, minus some. The DNA gave D and trimming, while V, J and clone size come from that table. The sample contains roughly 72,000 clones, about nine tenths of which appear only once. The germline V gene encodes CDR1 PRHDT and CDR2 FYEKMQ (reference sequence). The CDR3 covers 13 residues. V lost 6 bases and J lost 4; bases outside the gene matches: 5. These data are taken from a study of blood T cell repertoires in COVID-19. Study details: Samples of COVID-19 (acute and convalescent) were obtained from the United States, Italy and Spain. T cells, B-cell-depleted T cells, or PBMCs supplied cDNA or gDNA.

This rearrangement joins TRBV13 to TRBJ1-2; 7 bases are a match to TRBD1. The sequence was collected from a human donor in a cohort sampled during active COVID-19. The sequencing input was peripheral blood. This chain's CDR3 is CASRGQAVYGYTF. The CDR3 DNA is TGTGCCAGCAGAGGACAGGCCGTCTATGGCTACACCTTC.